These T cell receptor beta chains were read from a single sample in a study of blood T cell repertoires in COVID-19. The protocol was immunoSEQ multiplex PCR, while the TCRdb copy is restricted to in-frame clones and leaves out a portion. The top ten clones hold over 7% of a sample with 200,000 to 250,000 clones, around 86% of them seen once. Specimen: peripheral blood. The receptors were sampled from an elderly woman with COVID-19, enrolled during active disease. CDR3s include the opening cysteine and the closing phenylalanine or tryptophan. A D gene is named only where the DNA matches it firmly. Clone size is given for some rows only: seen once, a few or many times, or a class if the clone is expanded.

j_call | v_call | d_call | clone_size | cdr3_aa | cdr3_nt
TRBJ1-2 | TRBV18 | - | - | CASSQVTDKTYGYTF | TGTGCCAGCTCACAAGTCACGGACAAGACCTATGGCTACACCTTC
TRBJ2-3 | TRBV18 | TRBD2 | - | CASSLMTSAGGTDTQYF | TGTGCCAGCTCACTAATGACTAGCGCGGGAGGAACAGATACGCAGTATTTT
TRBJ1-1 | TRBV7-9 | - | - | CASNPMTVNTEAFF | TGTGCCAGCAACCCGATGACAGTGAACACTGAAGCTTTCTTT
TRBJ1-5 | TRBV18 | TRBD1 | - | CASSPKPGTGNLNQPQHF | TGTGCCAGCTCACCAAAGCCCGGGACAGGGAACCTCAATCAGCCCCAGCATTTT
TRBJ1-4 | TRBV29-1 | - | - | CSVLAEQKLFF | TGCAGCGTCCTCGCTGAGCAAAAACTGTTTTTT
TRBJ1-1 | TRBV5-1 | - | few | CASSLGAGAQESTEAFF | TGCGCCAGCAGCTTGGGGGCAGGGGCCCAGGAGAGCACTGAAGCTTTCTTT
TRBJ2-2 | TRBV2 | TRBD1 | few | CASILQGKSGELFF | TGTGCCAGCATTCTACAGGGGAAGAGCGGGGAGCTGTTTTTT
TRBJ2-1 | TRBV18 | TRBD2 | - | CASSQGTSGGSYEQFF | TGTGCCAGCTCCCAAGGGACTAGCGGGGGGTCCTATGAGCAGTTCTTC
TRBJ1-5 | TRBV6-2/TRBV6-3 | - | - | CASSYSIAGGNQPQHF | TGTGCCAGCAGTTACTCGATTGCAGGGGGCAATCAGCCCCAGCATTTT
TRBJ2-7 | TRBV2 | TRBD1 | few | CASRYMTGNEQYF | TGTGCCAGCAGGTACATGACAGGGAACGAGCAGTACTTC
TRBJ2-7 | TRBV5-6 | TRBD2 | few | CASSPTSTYEQYF | TGTGCCAGCAGCCCGACTAGCACCTACGAGCAGTACTTC
TRBJ1-1 | TRBV7-8 | - | - | CASSSRQTDKNTEAFF | TGTGCCAGCAGCTCAAGACAGACGGATAAGAACACTGAAGCTTTCTTT
TRBJ1-1 | TRBV12-5 | TRBD1 | - | CASGPGQGREAFF | TGTGCTAGTGGGCCGGGACAGGGGAGGGAAGCTTTCTTT
TRBJ1-5 | TRBV12-1 | - | - | CASSPRQRQPQHF | TGTGCCAGCAGCCCGCGACAGCGCCAGCCCCAGCATTTT
TRBJ2-3 | TRBV28 | TRBD2 | - | CASTQGLAVLVDTQYF | TGTGCCAGCACCCAGGGACTAGCGGTTTTGGTAGATACGCAGTATTTT
TRBJ2-5 | TRBV28 | TRBD2 | - | CASRLAGGPETQYF | TGTGCCAGCAGGCTAGCGGGAGGGCCCGAGACCCAGTACTTC
TRBJ1-2 | TRBV7-8 | - | - | CASSPRTYSVIGYTF | TGTGCCAGCAGCCCCCGAACCTACTCGGTAATTGGCTACACCTTC
TRBJ1-4 | TRBV7-3 | - | - | CASSLTGGRGEKLFF | TGTGCCAGCAGCTTAACCGGAGGGAGAGGCGAAAAACTGTTTTTT
TRBJ2-7 | TRBV18 | - | - | CASSPGVTGGREQYF | TGTGCCAGCTCACCGGGGGTTACGGGGGGCCGCGAGCAGTACTTC
TRBJ2-3 | TRBV6-7 | - | - | CASSYCQRILTDTQYF | TGTGCCAGCAGTTACTGTCAGCGAATTCTCACAGATACGCAGTATTTT
TRBJ1-4 | TRBV7-6 | TRBD1 | - | CASSVGTGDNNEKLFF | TGTGCCAGCAGCGTCGGGACAGGGGATAATAATGAAAAACTGTTTTTT
TRBJ2-2 | TRBV12-5 | - | - | CASGTYRATNTGELFF | TGTGCTAGTGGAACATACAGGGCCACGAACACCGGGGAGCTGTTTTTT
TRBJ2-3 | TRBV2 | - | - | CASSDPRELYF | TGTGCCAGCAGTGACCCCAGGGAATTATATTTT
TRBJ2-1 | TRBV15 | TRBD1 | - | CATSGGQNNEQFF | TGTGCCACCAGCGGGGGACAGAACAATGAGCAGTTCTTC
TRBJ1-4 | TRBV4-3 | TRBD1 | - | CASSQRQGGNEKLFF | TGCGCCAGCAGCCAAAGACAGGGTGGTAATGAAAAACTGTTTTTT
TRBJ1-1 | TRBV19 | - | - | CASSINGVGGWTEAFF | TGTGCCAGTAGTATAAACGGGGTGGGGGGTTGGACTGAAGCTTTCTTT
TRBJ2-2 | TRBV30 | - | few | CAWSVVEGPGTGELFF | TGTGCCTGGAGTGTAGTTGAAGGTCCGGGCACCGGGGAGCTGTTTTTT
TRBJ1-5 | TRBV30 | - | - | CAWSARGYSNQPQHF | TGTGCCTGGAGTGCCAGGGGCTATAGCAATCAGCCCCAGCATTTT
TRBJ2-7 | TRBV6-2/TRBV6-3 | TRBD1 | - | CASSYRQGPYEQYF | TGTGCCAGCAGTTACCGACAGGGCCCCTACGAGCAGTACTTC
TRBJ1-2 | TRBV30 | - | - | CAWSVTAGYGYTF | TGTGCCTGGAGTGTAACAGCGGGCTATGGCTACACCTTC
TRBJ1-1 | TRBV28 | - | - | CASSLGKRTEAFF | TGTGCCAGCAGTCTAGGGAAGCGGACTGAAGCTTTCTTT
TRBJ1-1 | TRBV7-8 | - | once | CASSRSLDTEAFF | TGTGCCAGCAGTCGGAGCCTGGACACTGAAGCTTTCTTT
TRBJ1-1 | TRBV6-5 | - | once | CASSYEARQNTEAFF | TGTGCCAGCAGTTACGAAGCAAGACAGAACACTGAAGCTTTCTTT
TRBJ2-7 | TRBV5-5 | TRBD2 | - | CASSLAASGAYEQYF | TGTGCCAGCAGCTTGGCCGCTAGCGGAGCCTACGAGCAGTACTTC
TRBJ2-1 | TRBV14 | - | - | CASSQDVRGQFF | TGTGCCAGCAGCCAAGATGTGCGGGGGCAGTTCTTC
TRBJ2-1 | TRBV7-9 | - | - | CASSLAVGKWGQYNEQFF | TGTGCCAGCAGCTTAGCGGTGGGGAAGTGGGGCCAATACAATGAGCAGTTCTTC
TRBJ2-5 | TRBV19 | TRBD1 | - | CASRGQGTGQETQYF | TGTGCCAGTAGGGGACAGGGGACTGGTCAGGAGACCCAGTACTTC
TRBJ2-3 | TRBV2 | TRBD1 | - | CASSPDRDTDTQYF | TGTGCCAGCAGTCCCGACAGGGACACAGATACGCAGTATTTT
TRBJ1-1 | TRBV5-1 | TRBD1 | - | CASKPSGQLNTEAFF | TGCGCCAGCAAACCTTCGGGACAGCTGAACACTGAAGCTTTCTTT
TRBJ1-2 | TRBV15 | - | - | CATSRDVRDYGYTF | TGTGCCACCAGCAGAGATGTCAGGGATTATGGCTACACCTTC
TRBJ2-3 | TRBV9 | TRBD2 | - | CASSDLAGVDTQYF | TGTGCCAGCAGCGATCTAGCGGGAGTAGATACGCAGTATTTT
TRBJ1-5 | TRBV27 | - | - | CASSWGTDQPQHF | TGTGCCAGCAGTTGGGGCACGGATCAGCCCCAGCATTTT